Listed below are T cell receptor beta chains from one sample, sequenced in a study of shared clonotypes between healthy human individuals. Assay used: immunoSEQ multiplex PCR; TCRdb lists only in-frame clones, some missing. The table records nearly 2 million clones, approximately 94% of them present only once. The sequencing input was naive CD8+ T cells sorted from blood. The receptors were gathered from a man aged 18 to 29 in good health. CDR3s include the opening cysteine and the closing phenylalanine or tryptophan. D genes are given only for firm matches. Only some rows state a clone size, as once, few, many or a class for expanded clones.

D gene	V gene	J gene	clone size	CDR3 protein	CDR3 DNA
TRBD2	TRBV9	TRBJ2-7	.	CASSSGLATTYEQYF	TGTGCCAGCAGCTCCGGACTAGCGACGACCTACGAGCAGTACTTC
.	TRBV10-2	TRBJ2-7	.	CASSESTGFSYEQYF	TGCGCCAGCAGTGAGTCGACAGGATTCTCCTACGAGCAGTACTTC
.	TRBV28	TRBJ2-7	.	CASSPLTGYDEQYF	TGTGCCAGCAGTCCTCTGACAGGATACGACGAGCAGTACTTC
.	TRBV5-1	TRBJ2-3	.	CASSLDLSSTDTQYF	TGCGCCAGCAGCTTGGATTTGTCTAGCACAGATACGCAGTATTTT
.	TRBV11-2	TRBJ2-1	once	CASSLEYGQLNEQFF	TGTGCCAGCAGCTTAGAGTACGGACAGCTAAATGAGCAGTTCTTC
TRBD2	TRBV11-2	TRBJ2-2	.	CASSLAGGYTGELFF	TGTGCCAGCAGCTTAGCGGGAGGGTACACCGGGGAGCTGTTTTTT
.	TRBV18	TRBJ2-5	.	CASSPPGPIQETQYF	TGTGCCAGCTCACCACCGGGTCCCATCCAAGAGACCCAGTACTTC
.	TRBV5-5	TRBJ2-3	.	CASILIPDTQYF	TGTGCCAGCATCCTTATTCCAGATACGCAGTATTTT
.	TRBV7-9	TRBJ1-1	.	CASSPPGRTEAFF	TGTGCCAGCAGCCCCCCGGGGAGAACTGAAGCTTTCTTT
.	TRBV5-5	TRBJ2-7	.	CASSLESGYEQYF	TGTGCCAGCAGCTTGGAATCCGGCTACGAGCAGTACTTC
.	TRBV6-6	TRBJ1-5	.	CASTDNNQPQHF	TGTGCCAGCACGGACAACAATCAGCCCCAGCATTTT
.	TRBV11-2	TRBJ2-2	.	CASSLYQGTGELFF	TGTGCCAGCAGCTTATACCAGGGAACCGGGGAGCTGTTTTTT
.	TRBV4-1	TRBJ2-2	.	CASSPGHFTGELFF	TGCGCCAGCAGCCCCGGACACTTCACCGGGGAGCTGTTTTTT
.	TRBV6-1	TRBJ1-1	.	CASRPPGRGEAFF	TGTGCCAGCAGACCTCCCGGACGGGGTGAAGCTTTCTTT
.	TRBV6-5	TRBJ1-5	.	CASSSQVSNQPQHF	TGTGCCAGCAGTTCCCAGGTTTCCAATCAGCCCCAGCATTTT
TRBD1	TRBV6-5	TRBJ1-5	.	CASSFGTDQPQHF	TGTGCCAGCAGTTTCGGGACAGATCAGCCCCAGCATTTT
TRBD1	TRBV27	TRBJ1-5	.	CASSSQGLGQPQHF	TGTGCCAGCAGTTCACAGGGGTTAGGGCAGCCCCAGCATTTT
TRBD1	TRBV4-2	TRBJ1-6	few	CASSQAAGTGGSPLHF	TGTGCCAGCAGCCAAGCAGCCGGGACAGGCGGGTCACCCCTCCACTTT
.	TRBV12-5	TRBJ2-3	once	CASGFPQGSSTDTQYF	TGTGCTAGTGGTTTTCCCCAGGGCAGTAGCACAGATACGCAGTATTTT
TRBD1	TRBV18	TRBJ2-6	.	CASSPTTGLGANVLTF	TGTGCCAGCTCACCTACGACAGGGCTAGGGGCCAACGTCCTGACTTTC
.	TRBV27	TRBJ2-1	.	CASSPGSYNEQFF	TGTGCCAGCAGTCCAGGGTCCTACAATGAGCAGTTCTTC
.	TRBV7-9	TRBJ1-1	once	CASSLEVGRGRPQGTEAFF	TGTGCCAGCAGCTTAGAAGTCGGAAGGGGTCGCCCTCAAGGGACTGAAGCTTTCTTT
TRBD1	TRBV2	TRBJ2-7	once	CASEAGGRGEQYF	TGTGCCAGCGAGGCAGGGGGAAGGGGCGAGCAGTACTTC
.	TRBV27	TRBJ2-7	.	CASSLTVGAYEQYF	TGTGCCAGCAGTTTAACAGTGGGAGCCTACGAGCAGTACTTC
.	TRBV6-1	TRBJ1-5	once	CASSEGEVWPQHF	TGTGCCAGCAGTGAAGGGGAAGTTTGGCCCCAGCATTTT
TRBD1	TRBV4-1	TRBJ1-2	.	CASSQDMAGGYGYTF	TGCGCCAGCAGCCAAGATATGGCAGGGGGCTATGGCTACACCTTC
.	TRBV6-5	TRBJ2-3	.	CASSWGAGTDTQYF	TGTGCCAGCAGTTGGGGGGCCGGCACAGATACGCAGTATTTT
TRBD2	TRBV5-5	TRBJ2-2	once	CASSSRSGRDITGELFF	TGTGCCAGCAGCTCGAGAAGCGGGAGGGACATCACCGGGGAGCTGTTTTTT
.	TRBV30	TRBJ2-5	.	CAWSVWARSERETQYF	TGTGCCTGGAGTGTATGGGCCAGGTCTGAAAGAGAGACCCAGTACTTC
TRBD1	TRBV5-6	TRBJ2-7	.	CASSSGTGTGSYEQYF	TGTGCCAGCAGCTCGGGTACCGGGACAGGGTCCTACGAGCAGTACTTC
TRBD1	TRBV9	TRBJ2-3	.	CASSDQQGFGTDTQYF	TGTGCCAGCAGCGACCAACAGGGGTTCGGGACAGATACGCAGTATTTT
.	TRBV7-6	TRBJ2-7	.	CASSLTEIYEQYF	TGTGCCAGCAGCTTAACAGAGATCTACGAGCAGTACTTC
TRBD1	TRBV2	TRBJ2-7	.	CASSGTGDGHSYEQYF	TGTGCCAGCAGTGGAACAGGGGACGGACACTCCTACGAGCAGTACTTC
.	TRBV7-9	TRBJ2-1	.	CASSLVLRPYNEQFF	TGTGCCAGCAGCTTAGTCCTTAGGCCCTACAATGAGCAGTTCTTC
.	TRBV5-6	TRBJ1-5	.	CASSKGRRVRDQPQHF	TGTGCCAGCAGCAAAGGACGCCGAGTGCGGGATCAGCCCCAGCATTTT
TRBD2	TRBV12-5	TRBJ2-7	.	CASGLMGGSPYEQYF	TGTGCTAGTGGTTTGATGGGCGGGAGCCCCTACGAGCAGTACTTC
.	TRBV9	TRBJ1-2	few	CASSPGANYGYTF	TGTGCCAGCAGCCCAGGAGCAAACTATGGCTACACCTTC
TRBD2	TRBV2	TRBJ2-2	.	CASSVAGLAGGWNTGELFF	TGTGCCAGCAGTGTCGCGGGACTAGCGGGGGGGTGGAACACCGGGGAGCTGTTTTTT
TRBD1	TRBV11-2	TRBJ2-3	.	CASSPGTGGSLTYTDTQYF	TGTGCCAGCAGCCCCGGGACAGGGGGCTCCTTAACTTACACAGATACGCAGTATTTT
.	TRBV19	TRBJ2-7	.	CASSIGGSSYEQYF	TGTGCCAGTAGTATCGGAGGGAGCTCCTACGAGCAGTACTTC
TRBD1	TRBV7-9	TRBJ2-1	.	CASSLAEGAFGEQFF	TGTGCCAGCAGCTTAGCCGAGGGGGCTTTCGGTGAGCAGTTCTTC
TRBD2	TRBV19	TRBJ2-7	.	CASSMGLAGYEQYF	TGTGCCAGTAGTATGGGACTAGCAGGTTACGAGCAGTACTTC
.	TRBV5-1	TRBJ1-1	.	CASSLSELNTEAFF	TGCGCCAGCAGCTTGTCAGAGCTGAACACTGAAGCTTTCTTT